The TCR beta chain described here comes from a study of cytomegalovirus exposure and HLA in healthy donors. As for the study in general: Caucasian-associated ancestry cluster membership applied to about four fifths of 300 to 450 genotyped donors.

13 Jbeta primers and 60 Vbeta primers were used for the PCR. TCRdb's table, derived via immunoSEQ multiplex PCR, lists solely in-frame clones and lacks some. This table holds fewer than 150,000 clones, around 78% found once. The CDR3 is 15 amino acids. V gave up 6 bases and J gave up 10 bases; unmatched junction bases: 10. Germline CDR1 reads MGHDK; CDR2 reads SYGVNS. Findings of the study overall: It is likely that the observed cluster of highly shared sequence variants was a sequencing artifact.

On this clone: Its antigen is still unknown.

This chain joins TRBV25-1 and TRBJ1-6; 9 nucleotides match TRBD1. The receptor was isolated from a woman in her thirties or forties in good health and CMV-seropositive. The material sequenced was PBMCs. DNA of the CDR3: TGTGCCAGCAGCGATCCGGGACAGGGTGTCTCACCCCTCCACTTT. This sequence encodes CASSDPGQGVSPLHF.